The entry below gives a single TCR beta chain sequence along with its context. This receptor's antigen is unknown. The record has no base qualities; no much larger clone is one base away. This record comes from a study of vaccination and CD4 T cells after COVID-19 (dated by TCRdb to the early 2020s). For the wider study: Convalescent patients had a positive SARS-CoV-2 result on nasal swab PCR, and of these patients, 8 or 9 had mild disease and one had severe disease. Overlapping spike peptide pools from SARS-CoV-2 and from the common cold coronaviruses HCoV-NL63, HCoV-OC43 and HCoV-229E were used as culture stimuli. Six males and four females were included in the convalescent cohort, with two Hispanic individuals, seven Caucasians, two Asians and one multiracial person represented. Each participant got two doses of either the Pfizer-BioNTech BNT162b2 vaccine (n=8) or the Moderna mRNA-1273 vaccine (n=2). Post-COVID blood samples were collected from convalescent patients a median of around 100 days after diagnosis, with a range of about 30 to 161 days. The spike-specific CD4+ TCR repertoire was compared before and after mRNA vaccination in 10 to 11 COVID-19 convalescent patients and several infection-naive healthy vaccine recipients. Post-vaccine blood samples were obtained a median of around 74 days after the second vaccine dose, with a range of roughly 14 to 241 days. In control cultures, a CEFX viral epitope pool was used as positive control, an HIV-1 Nef peptide pool was used as negative control, or no peptide was added.

In light of the paper, this sample's treatment or condition label describes: roughly 10-day PBMC culture with coronavirus spike peptide pools or control peptides (ViraFEST assay). The ViraFEST assay was used in the study, in which antigen-specific T cells were expanded with peptide pools and expanded clonotypes were subsequently identified by TCR sequencing. The positive SARS-CoV-2 PCR tests of the convalescent patients were dated from March to December 2020, before the Alpha, Beta and Delta variants emerged in the United States. Each well held 1.5 million to 2.5 million PBMCs cultured with around 10 ug/ml peptide pools in IMDM containing roughly 4.7% human AB serum and 9 to 10 IU/ml IL-2. Half of the culture medium was replaced with fresh IL-2-containing medium on days 3 and 7. After 10 days of culture, CD4+ T cells were isolated by negative selection using the EasySep CD4+ T cell isolation kit. PBMCs were separated from whole blood using Ficoll-Paque Plus gradient centrifugation and then either used fresh or cryopreserved at -140C. Each culture condition was generally run in triplicate wells.

Libraries were built with PCR. DNA from cultured CD4+ T cells was subjected to TCR sequencing with the Oncomine TCR Beta short-read assay at the Johns Hopkins FTIC core. Genomic DNA was extracted from the cultured CD4+ T cells with the QIAamp micro DNA kit. The Oncomine TCR Beta libraries from cultured CD4+ T cells were pooled using unique dual indexes and then sequenced on an Illumina iSeq 100. Per the source publication's procedure: Non-productive sequences were filtered out, and CDR3s that did not start with C, did not end with F or W, or were shorter than 7 amino acids were discarded. Antigen-specific clonotypes were identified using the MANAFEST web application through comparison of peptide-stimulated wells with reference and other culture wells. Positive clones required FDR below 0.05, an odds ratio above 5, and productive frequency above 0.1% in at least two of three replicate wells. Cross-reactive clonotypes were defined as significantly expanded in both SARS-CoV-2 spike wells and at least one common cold coronavirus spike condition. CDR3 homology was assessed with Levenshtein distances (stringdist) and unrooted phylogenetic trees (ape) in R version 3.6.1. Starting from the raw public reads, TCRdb applied fastp trimming at Q25, assembled clones with MiXCR and retained in-frame beta chains. For every CDR3 protein sequence, its rows merge into one entry that carries the most common genes and DNA. The V and J calls here are based on TCRdb, not the publication. Counted in this sample were fewer than 10,000 distinct CDR3 sequences; less than 70% of them appeared once. The ten largest clones take up 30% to 40% of the sample.

The paper as a whole reports these results and caveats: The median number of SARS-CoV-2-reactive clonotypes rose from about 23 after infection to roughly 38 after vaccination, but the change was not significant. In convalescent patients, a median approximately 90% of post-vaccine SARS-CoV-2-reactive clones were detected only after vaccination, suggesting vaccine-specific priming. The study included relatively few convalescent patients and did not analyze early timepoints after natural infection. Of the vaccine-specific clones in convalescent patients, 304 of 307, or nearly all, reacted only to SARS-CoV-2 spike and did not cross-react with common cold coronaviruses.

The TCR sequence derives from a human donor who had recovered from COVID-19. Material for sequencing was CD4+ T cells from blood, cultured in vitro.

The DNA is as follows: TGTGCCAGCAGCAAAGGCGTCGGGCGGCAGGGAGCGGGAGTCCACGAGCAGTACTTC. This yields the protein CASSKGVGRQGAGVHEQYF. This chain joins TRBV21-1 to TRBJ2-7; the table's D call, TRBD2, was not checked against the DNA. TRBV21-1 is a recognized pseudogene. The CDR3 starts with the cysteine, ends with the phenylalanine, and has 19 residues. Just CDR3 DNA is preserved here, 57 bases in frame from base 1.